A selection of T cell receptor beta chains follows, all from one sample in a study of response to subunit inactivated influenza vaccine. A single record per CDR3 protein comes from TCRdb applying MiXCR to the RT-PCR reads. The sample contains hundreds of thousands of distinct CDR3 sequences, less than 20% of which appear only once. The input for sequencing was PBMCs from blood, taken approximately 13 days after vaccination. These receptors all stem from a man aged 50 or older who received an inactivated influenza vaccine. CDR3s include the opening cysteine and the closing phenylalanine or tryptophan. Each record gives: clone size, J gene, V gene, D gene, CDR3 protein, CDR3 DNA. The D gene is left open where the match is weak. Clone size is stated in some rows and not others, as once, few, many or a class when expanded.

clone_size: NA
j_call: TRBJ2-7
v_call: TRBV7-9
d_call: NA
cdr3_aa: CASSAGHRSYEQYF
cdr3_nt: TGTGCCAGCAGCGCGGGACACCGGTCCTACGAGCAGTACTTC

clone_size: NA
j_call: TRBJ2-2
v_call: TRBV3-1
d_call: TRBD2
cdr3_aa: CASSPGLVSTGELFF
cdr3_nt: TGTGCCAGCAGCCCGGGACTAGTTTCCACCGGGGAGCTGTTTTTT

clone_size: many
j_call: TRBJ2-2
v_call: TRBV7-8
d_call: NA
cdr3_aa: CASSLASGVGLNTGELFF
cdr3_nt: TGTGCCAGCAGCTTAGCATCCGGGGTCGGCTTGAACACCGGGGAGCTGTTTTTT

clone_size: few
j_call: TRBJ1-4
v_call: TRBV20-1
d_call: TRBD1
cdr3_aa: CSARDRGGIEKLFF
cdr3_nt: TGCAGTGCTAGAGACAGGGGGGGAATTGAAAAACTGTTTTTT

clone_size: few
j_call: TRBJ2-2
v_call: TRBV27
d_call: NA
cdr3_aa: CASSLGGLWDTGELFF
cdr3_nt: TGTGCCAGCAGTTTAGGGGGCCTTTGGGACACCGGGGAGCTGTTTTTT

clone_size: many
j_call: TRBJ1-3
v_call: TRBV2
d_call: NA
cdr3_aa: CASSQDRSSGNTIYF
cdr3_nt: TGCGCCAGCAGCCAAGATAGGTCCTCTGGAAACACCATATATTTT

clone_size: few
j_call: TRBJ1-5
v_call: TRBV19
d_call: TRBD1
cdr3_aa: CASTQDRVYQPQHF
cdr3_nt: TGTGCCAGTACTCAAGACAGGGTCTACCAGCCCCAGCATTTT

clone_size: many
j_call: TRBJ1-1
v_call: TRBV12-3/TRBV12-4
d_call: NA
cdr3_aa: CASTKNTEAFF
cdr3_nt: TGTGCCAGCACTAAGAACACTGAAGCTTTCTTT

clone_size: many
j_call: TRBJ2-5
v_call: TRBV6-5
d_call: NA
cdr3_aa: CASTEDGSQYF
cdr3_nt: TGTGCCAGCACCGAGGACGGGAGCCAGTACTTC

clone_size: NA
j_call: TRBJ2-5
v_call: TRBV20-1
d_call: TRBD2
cdr3_aa: CSASPGAGGSYYGETQYF
cdr3_nt: TGCAGTGCTAGCCCGGGGGCGGGGGGAAGTTACTATGGGGAGACCCAGTACTTC

clone_size: many
j_call: TRBJ2-2
v_call: TRBV27
d_call: TRBD2
cdr3_aa: CASSLEISGGDTGELFF
cdr3_nt: TGTGCCAGCAGTTTAGAGATTAGCGGGGGTGACACCGGGGAGCTGTTTTTT

clone_size: few
j_call: TRBJ2-3
v_call: TRBV5-1
d_call: TRBD1
cdr3_aa: CASSLGQVTDTQYF
cdr3_nt: TGCGCCAGCAGCCTTGGACAGGTCACAGATACGCAGTATTTT

clone_size: NA
j_call: TRBJ1-1
v_call: TRBV10-3
d_call: TRBD1
cdr3_aa: CAISSQGANTEAFF
cdr3_nt: TGTGCCATCAGTTCACAGGGGGCGAACACTGAAGCTTTCTTT

clone_size: few
j_call: TRBJ1-2
v_call: TRBV3-1
d_call: NA
cdr3_aa: CASRPIEGDGYTF
cdr3_nt: TGTGCCAGCAGGCCCATCGAAGGCGATGGCTACACCTTC